Presented here are 23 T cell receptor beta chains from one specimen sequenced in a study of CD8 T cells in Susac syndrome. Reverse transcription used roughly 0.45 to 1 ug RNA and random hexamers. In TCRdb, the immunoSEQ multiplex PCR reads were re-called with MiXCR into one record per CDR3 protein. The table records around 220,000 distinct CDR3 sequences, around nine tenths of them present only once. Sequenced input: CD8+ T cells from PBMCs. These receptors were obtained from a human donor with multiple sclerosis.

This chain connects TRBV6-5 to TRBJ2-1; D uncertain. V lost 7 bases and J lost 2, with 12 bases in between. The length of the CDR3 is 14 residues. CDR1 is MNHEY, CDR2 SVGAGI, per germline. CDR3 nucleotide sequence: TGTGCCAGCAAGGGTCTGGCGACCTACAATGAGCAGTTCTTC. It translates to CASKGLATYNEQFF.

The chain has TRBV28 and TRBJ2-2; D assignment may be TRBD1 or TRBD2 (6 bases each). CDR1 is MDHEN and CDR2 is SYDVKM in the germline V gene. V was shortened by 5 bases and J by 7 bases, with 17 bases between the two germline ends. The CDR3 covers 15 residues. CDR3 loop: CASSRQAWRGGELFF. The CDR3 nucleotides are TGTGCCAGCAGTCGACAGGCCTGGCGGGGCGGGGAGCTGTTTTTT.

The chain links TRBV20-1 to TRBJ2-5; 13 bases align to TRBD2. V lost 6 bases, J lost 5 bases, and 6 bases stayed unmatched. The germline V gene has CDR1 DFQATT and CDR2 SNEGSKA (reference sequence). The CDR3 totals 14 residues. In DNA, the CDR3 is TGCAGTGCCAGCACTAGCGGGGGGGCGGAGACCCAGTACTTC. Translation gives CSASTSGGAETQYF.

This chain uses TRBV19 with TRBJ1-2; D unclear. Germline loops: CDR1 LNHDA, CDR2 SQIVND (reference sequence). CDR3 length: 14 amino acids. The V end was cut by 6 bases, the J end by 1 base, with 12 bases between. The CDR3 bases are TGTGCCAGTAGGGGGTCGGAGAATAACTATGGCTACACCTTC. Translated, it gives CASRGSENNYGYTF.

This chain links TRBV9 with TRBJ2-1, with TRBD2 as a possible D gene (6 bases). The CDR3 has 14 amino acids. Germline CDR1 is SGDLS and CDR2 is YYNGEE. V lost 4 bases and J 9 bases, leaving 17 bases between the germline ends. In DNA form, the CDR3 reads TGTGCCAGCAGCCCTTCGAAGACTAGGAGTGAGCAGTTCTTC. It yields the protein CASSPSKTRSEQFF.

The CDR3 sequence is CASSGRRSDLNEKLFF. The CDR3 coding sequence is TGTGCCAGCAGTGGGAGGAGGTCCGATCTTAATGAAAAACTGTTTTTT. V gene TRBV2 combines with J gene TRBJ1-4; D is unclear. The CDR3 runs 16 residues. V lost 4 bases, J lost 4 bases, and 16 bases lay in between. Looked up from germline, CDR1 is SNHLY and CDR2 is FYNNEI.

This chain links TRBV2 with TRBJ2-1; 11 nucleotides agree with TRBD2. This CDR3 comprises 15 residues. The J segment lost 9 bases and the V segment lost 6 bases, leaving 10 bases of the junction unmatched. The V gene's germline CDR1 is SNHLY and CDR2 FYNNEI. The CDR3 loop is CASSGTSGSPGEQFF. The CDR3 DNA follows: TGTGCCAGCAGCGGAACTAGCGGGAGTCCGGGTGAGCAGTTCTTC.

The chain carries TRBV6-2 or TRBV6-3 and TRBJ1-5; 7 nucleotides agree with TRBD1. V shed 10 bases and J 4 bases; nucleotides not matched to a gene: 4. The CDR3 is made up of 12 amino acids. Germline V gives CDR1 MNHEY, CDR2 SVGEGT. The CDR3 coding sequence is TGTGCCATCGGGACAGCAAATCAGCCCCAGCATTTT. Its translation is CAIGTANQPQHF.

This clonotype was picked up many times. In nucleotides, the CDR3 is TGTGCCAGCAGCTTAGGGGCCTACGAGCAGTACTTC. Residues: CASSLGAYEQYF. The rearrangement links TRBV7-9 to TRBJ2-7; D not resolved. The germline V and J ends were trimmed by 1 base and 2 bases, with 3 bases remaining between them. Germline lookup yields CDR1 SEHNR and CDR2 FQNEAQ (reference sequence). There are 12 residues in the CDR3.

V gene TRBV27 combines with J gene TRBJ2-7, with D tentatively TRBD2 (6 bases). Trimming shortened V by 0 bases and J by 3 bases, and 15 bases separated the two germline ends. This CDR3 region has 16 residues. Germline V CDR1 and CDR2: MNHEY, SMNVEV (reference sequence). Here the CDR3 reads CASSLSRMAGSYEQYF. CDR3 bases: TGTGCCAGCAGTTTATCAAGGATGGCGGGAAGCTACGAGCAGTACTTC.

The chain couples TRBV6-4 to TRBJ1-1; D is perhaps TRBD1 (5 bases). V lost 6 bases and J 3 bases, leaving 14 bases between the germline ends. CDR1 and CDR2 (germline): MRHNA, SNTAGT. The CDR3 has 14 amino acids. The CDR3 loop is CASRLGHTDTEAFF. DNA of the CDR3: TGTGCCAGCAGATTAGGACATACCGACACTGAAGCTTTCTTT.

V is TRBV7-8 and J is TRBJ2-1; 8 nucleotides align to TRBD2. The ends lost 2 bases at V and 0 bases at J; junction bases unmatched: 9. Per the germline V gene, CDR1 is SGHVS and CDR2 is FQNEAQ. There are 18 residues in the CDR3. The CDR3 is CASSLKALAGSSYNEQFF. CDR3 DNA: TGTGCCAGCAGCTTAAAGGCCCTAGCGGGTAGCTCCTACAATGAGCAGTTCTTC.

The V call is TRBV9, the J call TRBJ2-7; 10 nucleotides align to TRBD1. Germline lookup yields CDR1 SGDLS and CDR2 YYNGEE. Unmatched junction bases numbered 9, after V lost 4 bases and J lost 2 bases. The CDR3 is made up of 16 amino acids. As DNA, the CDR3 is TGTGCCAGCAGCCCGGACGACGGGACAGGGGCCTACGAGCAGTACTTC. Protein product: CASSPDDGTGAYEQYF. The entire variable domain, with the rest obtained from reference TRBV9 and TRBJ2-7, is as follows: DSGVTQTPKHLITATGQRVTLRCSPRSGDLSVYWYQQSLDQGLQFLIQYYNGEERAKGNILERFSAQQFPDLHSELNLSSLELGDSALYFCASSPDDGTGAYEQYFGPGTRLTVT.

The rearrangement links TRBV6-6 to TRBJ2-2; the D gene is possibly TRBD1 (5 bases). The CDR3 extends over 14 amino acids. CDR1 is MNHNY and CDR2 is SVGAGI in the germline V gene (reference sequence). Trimming took 6 bases from V and 4 from J, leaving 12 bases between them. The CDR3 DNA reads TGTGCCAGCAGGGCAGGGCCGTTCACCGGGGAGCTGTTTTTT. Its protein is CASRAGPFTGELFF.

This clonotype has a single count. The chain is built from TRBV25-1 and TRBJ2-1; 7 bases fit TRBD1. The V gene's germline CDR1 is MGHDK and CDR2 SYGVNS. This CDR3 contains 12 residues. The V gene end was trimmed by 4 bases and the J gene end by 11 bases; junction bases not matched to a gene: 5. This chain's CDR3 is CASSGGQAQQFF. The CDR3 DNA sequence: TGTGCCAGCAGTGGTGGACAGGCGCAGCAGTTCTTC. The full variable domain, with the rest looked up from reference TRBV25-1 and TRBJ2-1, is EADIYQTPRYLVIGTGKKITLECSQTMGHDKMYWYQQDPGMELHLIHYSYGVNSTEKGDLSSESTVSRIRTEHFPLTLESARPSHTSQYLCASSGGQAQQFFGPGTRLTVL.

This clonotype was detected a few times. The chain couples TRBV24-1 to TRBJ2-5, with D hard to call. The CDR3 is 14 residues long. The V end lost 1 base, the J end lost 1 base, and 6 bases lay between the germline ends. The V gene's germline CDR1 is KGHDR and CDR2 SFDVKD. CDR3 sequence: CATSDFNSQETQYF. CDR3 nucleotide sequence: TGTGCCACCAGTGATTTTAACAGCCAAGAGACCCAGTACTTC.

This sequence joins TRBV29-1 and TRBJ2-1; perhaps TRBD2 as D (5 bases). The V end was cut by 3 bases, the J end by 6 bases, with 12 bases between. Germline V gene lookup returns CDR1 SQVTM and CDR2 ANQGSEA. CDR3 size: 13 residues. CDR3 residues: CSVEGSAFNEQFF. The CDR3 DNA follows: TGCAGCGTTGAGGGTAGCGCCTTCAATGAGCAGTTCTTC.

This chain joins TRBV7-3 and TRBJ2-2, with 8 bases matching TRBD1. This CDR3 region has 17 residues. The germline gives CDR1 SGHTA, CDR2 FQGTGA. V shed 1 base and J 1 base; nucleotides not matched to a gene: 5. In DNA, the CDR3 is TGTGCCAGCAGCTTAAGGTTGGGGACAGGGAACACCGGGGAGCTGTTTTTT. It encodes CASSLRLGTGNTGELFF. Together with reference TRBV7-3 and TRBJ2-2, the CDR3 gives the full variable domain: GAGVSQTPSNKVTEKGKYVELRCDPISGHTALYWYRQSLGQGPEFLIYFQGTGAADDSGLPNDRFFAVRPEGSVSTLKIQRTERGDSAVYLCASSLRLGTGNTGELFFGEGSRLTVL.

The V and J genes are TRBV5-6 and TRBJ1-1, with D unresolved. Trimming took 0 bases from V and 5 from J, leaving 5 bases between them. The CDR3 spans 12 residues. Per the germline V gene, CDR1 is SGHDT and CDR2 is YYEEEE. CDR3 protein: CASSLARTEAFF. CDR3 nucleotide sequence: TGTGCCAGCAGCTTGGCGCGGACTGAAGCTTTCTTT. The full variable domain, with the rest looked up from reference TRBV5-6 and TRBJ1-1, is DAGVTQSPTHLIKTRGQQVTLRCSPKSGHDTVSWYQQALGQGPQFIFQYYEEEERQRGNFPDRFSGHQFPNYSSELNVNALLLGDSALYLCASSLARTEAFFGQGTRLTVV.

This sequence joins TRBV7-9 and TRBJ1-2; 9 positions match TRBD1. CDR3 length: 16 residues. V was clipped by 5 bases and J by 4 bases; unmatched bases: 11. Germline V gene lookup returns CDR1 SEHNR and CDR2 FQNEAQ (reference sequence). DNA for the CDR3: TGTGCCAGCAGCATCCGGGACAGGGAATGGGGCTATGGCTACACCTTC. Translating it yields CASSIRDREWGYGYTF.

The CDR3 DNA reads TGTGCCAGCAGTTCTAGTCCTACGGGAGAGCAGTACTTC. Amino acids: CASSSSPTGEQYF. This sequence joins TRBV12-3 or TRBV12-4 and TRBJ2-7; TRBD2 is a possible D gene (5 bases). The CDR3 is 13 amino acids. With 4 bases removed from V and 7 bases from J, the gap between germline ends came to 14 bases.

The V and J genes are TRBV30 and TRBJ1-1; a possible D gene is TRBD1 (6 bases). The CDR3 loop spans 11 amino acids. Trimming took off 4 bases at V and 7 bases at J, with 10 bases between the two ends. The V gene's germline CDR1 is GTSNPN and CDR2 SVGIG (reference sequence). The CDR3, as DNA: TGTGCCTGGACCGAGGGGGGTGAAGCTTTCTTT. Translated, it gives CAWTEGGEAFF.

The DNA for the CDR3 is TGCAGCGTCCTTAGGACGAGCTCCTACGAGCAGTACTTC. It translates to CSVLRTSSYEQYF. The rearrangement uses TRBV29-1 and TRBJ2-7; D is uncertain. The CDR3 consists of 13 residues. CDR1 SQVTM and CDR2 ANQGSEA come from the germline V gene. The ends were cut back, 6 bases at V and 0 bases at J, with 12 bases in the middle.